A selection of T cell receptor beta chains follows, all from one sample in a study of blood T cell repertoires in COVID-19. Method: immunoSEQ multiplex PCR; TCRdb's copy keeps in-frame clones and lacks some. The data show about 140,000 clones, with around nine tenths seen just once and about 1.8% held by the top ten. Specimen: peripheral blood. The source is a woman aged 50 to 60 with acute or convalescent COVID-19. CDR3s include the opening cysteine and the closing phenylalanine or tryptophan. A D gene is named only where the DNA matches it firmly. A clone size is listed for some rows: how often the clone was seen (once, few, many), or a class if it is expanded.

>TRBV18|NA|14|NA|TRBJ2-5
TGTGCCAGCTCACCATTACAGTGGATGGAGACCCAGTACTTC
CASSPLQWMETQYF
>TRBV5-1|TRBD2|13|NA|TRBJ2-5
TGCGCCAGCAGATTAGCGGGAGGAGAGACCCAGTACTTC
CASRLAGGETQYF
>TRBV30|NA|12|NA|TRBJ1-1
TGTGCCCTCGGGAACATGAACACTGAAGCTTTCTTT
CALGNMNTEAFF
>TRBV3-1/TRBV3-2|NA|13|NA|TRBJ2-1
TGTGCCAGCAGCCAAGACAGGGCCGATGAGCAGTTCTTC
CASSQDRADEQFF
>TRBV3-1/TRBV3-2|NA|13|NA|TRBJ2-5
TGTGCCAGCAGCTTTGGGCGGGGTGAGACCCAGTACTTC
CASSFGRGETQYF
>TRBV5-6|NA|15|NA|TRBJ2-2
TGTGCCAGCAGCTCGGTCGAGGTGAACACCGGGGAGCTGTTTTTT
CASSSVEVNTGELFF
>TRBV7-9|NA|12|NA|TRBJ1-2
TGTGCCAGCACCATACAGGGTTTTGGCTACACCTTC
CASTIQGFGYTF
>TRBV11-2|NA|15|NA|TRBJ2-3
TGTGCCAGCAGCTTGATGCAGGGGTTGGGGGATACGCAGTATTTT
CASSLMQGLGDTQYF
>TRBV5-1|TRBD2|17|NA|TRBJ2-7
TGCGCCAGCAGCTTGGAACTAGCGGGAGGGGTAGGCTACGAGCAGTACTTC
CASSLELAGGVGYEQYF
>TRBV19|NA|13|NA|TRBJ1-4
TGTGCCAGCTGGGGGGGTTCGGGTGAAAAACTGTTTTTT
CASWGGSGEKLFF
>TRBV27|NA|13|NA|TRBJ2-1
TGTGCCAGCAGTCCACGCAGAGGAAGGGAGCAGTTCTTC
CASSPRRGREQFF
>TRBV7-9|NA|12|NA|TRBJ2-3
TGTGCCAGCAGCTCCAGGCTAGATACGCAGTATTTT
CASSSRLDTQYF
>TRBV6-5|TRBD2|16|few|TRBJ2-1
TGTGCCAGCAGTTACGGGCTAGCGGGGGGTTACAATGAGCAGTTCTTC
CASSYGLAGGYNEQFF
>TRBV5-1|NA|15|NA|TRBJ2-1
TGCGCCAGCAGCTTGGCCCCCAACTCCTACAATGAGCAGTTCTTC
CASSLAPNSYNEQFF
>TRBV29-1|NA|13|few|TRBJ1-2
TGCAGCGTAGACAGGTCCCCAAACTATGGCTACACCTTC
CSVDRSPNYGYTF
>TRBV14|NA|14|NA|TRBJ1-1
TGTGCCAGCAGCCAAGAAACCAGAACCACTGAAGCTTTCTTT
CASSQETRTTEAFF
>TRBV6-1|NA|12|NA|TRBJ2-7
TGTGCCAGCAGTGAGACAGATTACGAGCAGTACTTC
CASSETDYEQYF
>TRBV5-5|NA|15|once|TRBJ1-5
TGTGCCAGCAGCCCGAATTGGGGGGGAGGGCAGCCCCAGCATTTT
CASSPNWGGGQPQHF
>TRBV6-1|NA|15|NA|TRBJ1-6
TGTGCCAGCAGTGAATTGGGGCCATATAATTCACCCCTCCACTTT
CASSELGPYNSPLHF
>TRBV19|TRBD1|12|NA|TRBJ1-1
TGTGCCGAAAGACAGGGGAGCACTGAAGCTTTCTTT
CAERQGSTEAFF
>TRBV28|NA|14|NA|TRBJ2-3
TGTGCCAGCAGTTCACAGGGAAGCACAGATACGCAGTATTTT
CASSSQGSTDTQYF
>TRBV30|TRBD1|15|NA|TRBJ2-6
TGTGCCTGGAGCCAGGGGGCGCGCGGGGCCAACGTCCTGACTTTC
CAWSQGARGANVLTF
>TRBV27|TRBD1|16|NA|TRBJ1-6
TGTGCCAGCAGTTTAGAGTTGACAGGGGGCAGCTCACCCCTCCACTTT
CASSLELTGGSSPLHF
>TRBV6-1|TRBD2|16|NA|TRBJ2-5
TGTGCCAGCAGTGAAGCGGGTAGCGGGAGAGGAGAGACCCAGTACTTC
CASSEAGSGRGETQYF
>TRBV7-9|TRBD2|18|NA|TRBJ2-3
TGTGCCAGCAGCAGGTTACTTCTAGCGGGACTTAGCACAGATACGCAGTATTTT
CASSRLLLAGLSTDTQYF
>TRBV3-1/TRBV3-2|NA|16|NA|TRBJ2-1
TGTGCCAGCAGCCAAGCGCCAGCTCTAGCAGGTGCTGAGCAGTTCTTC
CASSQAPALAGAEQFF
>TRBV3-1/TRBV3-2|NA|14|few|TRBJ1-1
TGTGCCAGCAGCCGGTCTTTGGGGCCCGAGAACGCTTTCTTT
CASSRSLGPENAFF
>TRBV7-9|NA|13|NA|TRBJ1-2
TGTGCCAGCAGTTTCAGGGGTGGCTATGGCTACACCTTC
CASSFRGGYGYTF
>TRBV7-6|NA|14|NA|TRBJ2-7
TGTGCCAGCAGCCCAAGTGGGGACATCTACGAGCAGTACTTC
CASSPSGDIYEQYF
>TRBV10-3|TRBD2|15|NA|TRBJ2-1
TGTGCCATCAGTATAGGGACTAGCGGCTACAATGAGCAGTTCTTC
CAISIGTSGYNEQFF
>TRBV18|NA|14|NA|TRBJ2-7
TGTGCCAGCTCTGGAGGGGTAGATAAGTACGAGCAGTACTTC
CASSGGVDKYEQYF
>TRBV11-3|NA|16|NA|TRBJ2-3
TGTGCCAGCAGCTTGGGGACATCCCTGGGAACAGATACGCAGTATTTT
CASSLGTSLGTDTQYF
>TRBV5-1|TRBD2|16|NA|TRBJ2-3
TGCGCCAGCAGCTTGGCACTAGCGGGGGGAGCAGATACGCAGTATTTT
CASSLALAGGADTQYF
>TRBV28|NA|13|NA|TRBJ2-2
TGTGCCAGCAACTTACCGAACACCGGGGAGCTGTTTTTT
CASNLPNTGELFF
>TRBV28|NA|14|NA|TRBJ1-4
TGTGCCAGCACCCCCCTCCTGGAGGGTGAAAAACTGTTTTTT
CASTPLLEGEKLFF
>TRBV27|TRBD1|15|once|TRBJ1-5
TGTGCCAGCAGTAACCACAGGGGGCAGCTTCAGCCCCAGCATTTT
CASSNHRGQLQPQHF
>TRBV7-6|NA|13|NA|TRBJ1-1
TGTGCCAGCAGCTTAGAACAGAACACTGAAGCTTTCTTT
CASSLEQNTEAFF
>TRBV2|NA|15|NA|TRBJ1-1
TGTGCCAGCAGTGAAGCACGTGCGGGGAGAGCTGAAGCTTTCTTT
CASSEARAGRAEAFF
>TRBV5-1|NA|14|NA|TRBJ1-1
TGCGCCAGCGGCCTTCAGGGGAGGGAGACTGAAGCTTTCTTT
CASGLQGRETEAFF
>TRBV6-1|TRBD1|14|NA|TRBJ1-5
TGTGCCAGCAGTGACGGACAGGCCGTGGGGCCCCAGCATTTT
CASSDGQAVGPQHF
>TRBV7-6|NA|14|NA|TRBJ1-5
TGTGCCAGCAGCTTAGGGGCTAGCAATCAGCCCCAGCATTTT
CASSLGASNQPQHF
>TRBV27|TRBD1|14|NA|TRBJ2-5
TGTGCCAGTAGTCCACAGGGGTGGGAAGAGACCCAGTACTTC
CASSPQGWEETQYF
>TRBV6-5|NA|15|NA|TRBJ1-1
TGTGCCAGCAGTTACTCGACCGTCCGCGGGACTGAAGCTTTCTTT
CASSYSTVRGTEAFF
>TRBV4-2|TRBD2|17|NA|TRBJ2-3
TGTGCCAGCAGCCAAGCATGGCAGACTAGCGGCACAGATACGCAGTATTTT
CASSQAWQTSGTDTQYF
>TRBV3-1/TRBV3-2|TRBD1|14|few|TRBJ1-2
TGTGCCAGCAGCCAGGGGACAGGGGGCGAAGGCTACACCTTC
CASSQGTGGEGYTF
>TRBV7-9|TRBD1|15|NA|TRBJ2-1
TGTGCCAGCAGAGCGAGCCCGGGACAGGGGTATGAGCAGTTCTTC
CASRASPGQGYEQFF